This T cell receptor (beta chain) was sequenced in a study of cytomegalovirus exposure and HLA in healthy donors (dated by TCRdb to 2017 to 2019). Context from the whole study: An earlier analysis of roughly 570 of the donors reported 250 to 300 Gb of sequence data and 95 million to 120 million unique TCR beta sequences obtained from some 170 million T cells. An early release covering about 600 HLA-typed donors comprised around 300 gigabases of sequencing data and around 86 million unique TCR sequences. The genetic ancestry cluster associated with self-reported Caucasian donors included 81% of the roughly 360 genotyped donors. The aim of the study was to test whether cataloging public T cell receptors could identify signatures of past pathogen exposure. The T cell repertoires of 550 to 850 subjects were profiled by immunosequencing and related to cytomegalovirus serostatus. Along with the approximately 600-subject first cohort, a separate validation cohort of over a hundred different subjects was used. To predict cytomegalovirus infection status, the study brought together high-throughput TCR immunosequencing, statistical association of individual TCRs with disease status, and machine learning. To study patterns of TCR occurrence, a later analysis re-analyzed previously published TCR beta repertoires from 600 to 750 donors and added high-resolution HLA genotyping. Rather than using new phenotypic data, the later analysis identified candidate immune exposures from TCR beta sequences and from how often those sequences occurred across donors. To decide whether each TCR beta V gene segment behaved as functional or pseudogenic, an earlier analysis of approximately 620 of the donors relied on high-throughput TCR beta sequencing. Donor age, sex, ethnicity and CMV serostatus were compiled alongside the repertoire data. Genome-wide SNP genotypes for about 65% of the roughly 670 donors were used in a later genetic analysis, which treated that subset as a discovery cohort. Every repertoire in the discovery cohort had been generated on one and the same sequencing platform. HLA typing included class I and class II loci at four-digit resolution. The number of typed donors differed by locus: about 620-630 for A, B, C, DRB1 and DQB1; 500 to 550 for DQA1; approximately 610 for DPA1; and approximately 450 for DPB1. Five DR-DQ haplotypes were handled as single units for association and clustering, since linkage in the cohort was strong. Among a few hundred genotyped donors of the cohort, an average of about 240,000 unique TCR beta nucleotide sequences were sequenced per donor, roughly a sixth of them non-productive.

V trim: 4 bases; J trim: 2 bases; unmatched bases: 6. CDR1 is given as SGHNT and CDR2 as YENEEA, both from the germline V gene. Counted from cysteine to phenylalanine, this CDR3 has 17 amino acids. Only the CDR3 DNA is retained, 51 bases long and in frame from the first base. The cohort was made up of about 670 healthy bone marrow donors. At the time of sampling, all cohort members were nominally healthy, though unrecorded immune exposures were likely present. The donor was CMV seronegative and was included in the group of a few hundred seronegative cohort members. Each donor provided a peripheral blood sample, and peripheral blood mononuclear cells were used for TCR beta sequencing. The Qiagen DNeasy Blood Extraction Kit was used to extract genomic DNA from the blood cell samples. Study-wide findings and limitations: While some public TCRs were present in many individuals, most TCR sequences turned up only very rarely across donors. A few of the identified cytomegalovirus-associated TCR beta chains were confirmed in vitro to be specific for cytomegalovirus antigens. A cluster of highly shared sequence variants was judged likely to be a technical artifact of the sequencing pipeline. The classifier was reported to diagnose cytomegalovirus status with high specificity and sensitivity in both the original and validation cohorts. Correlated functional status among segregating V segments might be attributable to linkage disequilibrium, but an unknown experimental factor could not be ruled out. According to a later analysis, TCR association rates differed among HLA loci, with DRB1 alleles showing the most associated TCRs and HLA-C alleles showing the fewest. The authors suggested that the approach could potentially be extended to other disease states and immunological phenotypes. Because some donors lacked HLA typing at each locus, the association tests relied only on the typed subset. Strong co-occurrence of HLA alleles, especially DR and DQ, made assigning TCR associations to individual alleles difficult. A later analysis reported that several top co-occurrence clusters appeared linked to parvovirus B19, influenza, CMV and Epstein-Barr virus. The earlier analysis of around 600 of the donors excluded some 16 rarely observed V segments, including chromosome 9 orphons, because counts were too low. Most CMV-associated TCR beta chains appeared to be HLA-restricted in a later analysis, and the HLA associations seemed to be driven largely by CMV exposure. In a later genetic analysis, fewer N-insertions in productive TCRs were reported among donors in an Asian-associated ancestry cluster than the roughly 700-donor mean. In an earlier analysis of approximately 590 of the donors, most TCR beta V segments were observed in productive rearrangements about 87% or about 30% of the time, broadly matching IMGT annotations. Some IMGT-functional V segments, including TRBV6-2 and TRBV6-3, could not be distinguished by the 87-base-pair reads and were therefore excluded. V-gene and J-gene trimming of TCR beta chains was associated with a missense DCLRE1C variant in a later genetic analysis, and the association was replicated in an independent cohort. A later analysis found that HLA-associated TCR beta chains were more clonally expanded and had lower generation probabilities than equally common non-associated chains. A later analysis associated about 17,000 TCR beta sequences with specific HLA alleles at a false discovery rate of 0.05. Roughly uniform sequencing depth across donors was assumed in presence/absence analyses, although this assumption may not hold. Only TCR beta chains were sequenced in this cohort, and the absence of alpha or paired-chain data limited detectable features. The study listed 150 to 200 TCR beta chains as associated with cytomegalovirus. The only immune exposure information available for the cohort was CMV serostatus. A further reported finding was that TCR beta sequences accurately predicted the HLA-A and HLA-B alleles for most subjects in the first cohort.

Worth noting for this clone: No cognate antigen has been identified for it. Base quality data are lacking; no much larger clone is found one base away.

The protocol used for the library was the immunoSEQ multiplex PCR assay. The multiplex PCR relied on a mix of 60 forward primers for TCR Vbeta segments and 13 reverse primers for TCR Jbeta segments. The CDR3 region of rearranged TCR beta genes was amplified from genomic DNA by a multiplex PCR assay. The amplified TCR beta libraries were sequenced on the Illumina HiSeq System as 87-base-pair reads. As for how the authors treated the data: A later analysis counted about 76 million unique TCR beta chains across the 666 repertoires, and around 9.9 million of these chains were shared by at least two donors. To remove PCR and sequencing errors, raw reads were error-corrected and collapsed into unique sequences using a nearest-neighbor algorithm that merged closely related sequences. Alignment of CDR3 sequences to IMGT reference sequences was used to assign V, D and J gene segments. For a sequence to be retained, at least a six-nucleotide match to both a V gene segment and a J gene segment was required. Rearrangements were called productive when the CDR3 lacked stop codons and stayed in frame with V and J; all others were non-productive. CDR3 was defined by IMGT convention, running from the second conserved V-encoded cysteine to the conserved J-encoded phenylalanine. Sequences without an unambiguous match to a single V gene segment were excluded from the earlier analysis of a few hundred of the donors. In an earlier analysis of roughly 500 of the donors, V segments were called functional above 56.7% productive rearrangements and were called segregating when the between-donor standard deviation exceeded 5%. A statistical classification framework was developed to diagnose cytomegalovirus status using the catalog of TCR beta chain sequences. In a later analysis, V and J genes were assigned by comparing TCR nucleotide sequences against IMGT/GENE-DB human TR gene sequences. In a later analysis, CDR3 sequences and most-parsimonious VDJ recombination scenarios were assigned using the TCRdist pipeline. In a later analysis, every TCR beta chain was defined by the combination of its CDR3 amino acid sequence and its V-gene family, and reads without a unique V-gene family were dropped. In a later analysis, 450 to 600 highly shared, low-generation-probability nucleotide sequences were removed to address suspected cross-contamination and a sequencing artifact. In a later analysis, a clonal expansion index was calculated for each public chain from normalized within-repertoire ranks of inferred template counts. In a later analysis, generation probabilities were computed using a VDJ recombination model fitted to out-of-frame rearrangements, and the results were checked against IGoR. Hypergeometric tests were used in a later analysis to score TCR-TCR, TCR-HLA and TCR-CMV co-occurrence, with a repertoire-size bias correction applied to the TCR pairs. In a later analysis, false discovery rates were estimated by permuting HLA or CMV assignments 20 times. In a later analysis, co-occurring TCRs were grouped using DBSCAN, with TCRdist sequence similarity added in when clustering inside HLA-allele-positive subsets. Repertoires with fewer than 30,000 or more than 120,000 public chains were left out of co-occurrence clustering, as were about 5 repertoires with anomalous nucleotide sharing. TCRdb re-hosts the immuneACCESS table, in-frame sequences only. Its copies lack some clones; in the studies checked, an unresolved V gene accounts for under half of them, and the cause for the rest is not known. That table is the source of V, J and clone size, and D and trimming were worked out from the DNA. Counted in this sample were approximately 150,000 clones; over 60% of them appeared once. The ten largest clones take up approximately 6.5% of the sample.

Recombination linked TRBV11-3 to TRBJ2-5, with 14 bases aligning to TRBD2. Sequencing was performed on PBMCs. The sequence was obtained from a woman aged 55 to 70 in good health and CMV-seronegative. In nucleotides, the sequence is TGTGCCAGCAGCTCCGGGACTAGCGGGGGTTATCAAGAGACCCAGTACTTC. Translation gives CASSSGTSGGYQETQYF.